This T cell receptor (beta chain) was recovered during a study of blood T cell repertoires in COVID-19. In the authors' workflow: Amplifying reference gene primers gave estimates of nucleated cell counts. The assay was immunoSEQ multiplex PCR, and TCRdb's table has in-frame clones only and misses some. V and J calls and clone size are given by that table; D and trimming were obtained from the DNA. The sample includes about 140,000 clones, just under 90% of them seen just once. CDR3 length: 16 amino acids. V dropped 3 bases and J dropped 3 bases, with 14 bases sitting between them. From germline, CDR1 is MNHNS and CDR2 SASEGT.

The clonotype comes from a woman in her thirties or forties with acute or convalescent COVID-19. The gene calls are TRBV6-1 and TRBJ1-4; perhaps TRBD1 as D (6 bases). Source material: peripheral blood. CDR3 sequence (DNA): TGTGCCAGCAGTGACCCTCGGGGGGCTTCTAATGAAAAACTGTTTTTT. This sequence encodes CASSDPRGASNEKLFF.